Presented here are 17 T cell receptor beta chains from one specimen sequenced in a study of chemoradiotherapy in HPV16-positive cancers. Profiled with immunoSEQ multiplex PCR; TCRdb holds only in-frame clones, not every one. The table shows tens of thousands of clones, with approximately 70% occurring only once. Sample collection occurred from a patient who underwent chemoradiotherapy. The receptors derive from a human donor with HPV-associated anogenital cancer.

The rearrangement links TRBV30 to TRBJ2-6; no clear D gene. Per germline, CDR1 GTSNPN and CDR2 SVGIG (reference sequence). The V end lost 5 bases, the J end lost 5 bases, and 19 bases lay between the germline ends. The CDR3 runs to 16 residues. This chain's CDR3 is CAWHPSRYSRANVLTF. The CDR3 coding sequence is TGTGCCTGGCATCCGTCGCGTTATAGTCGGGCCAACGTCCTGACTTTC.

This clone was seen once. V usage is TRBV30 and J usage is TRBJ1-5; D gene uncertain. The CDR3 is 14 residues long. Between the trimmed V and J ends, which lost 0 bases and 3 bases, there was a span of 9 bases. Germline CDR1 reads GTSNPN; CDR2 reads SVGIG (reference sequence). As DNA, the CDR3 is TGTGCCTGGAGTGTCGGCAAACCCAATCAGCCCCAGCATTTT. Residues: CAWSVGKPNQPQHF.

This clone has a single count. V usage is TRBV18 and J usage is TRBJ1-1, with a tentative D call TRBD1 (6 bases). The ends were cut back, 3 bases at V and 0 bases at J, with 11 bases in the middle. CDR3 length equals 15 residues. Germline-derived CDR1 and CDR2 are KGHSH and LQKENI. CDR3 nucleotide sequence: TGTGCCAGCTCACCCCGGACAGAAATGAACACTGAAGCTTTCTTT. The encoded protein is CASSPRTEMNTEAFF.

This chain connects TRBV5-8 to TRBJ1-5, with D possibly being TRBD1 (6 bases). The CDR3 has 13 residues. CDR1 and CDR2 (germline): SGHTS, YDEGEE. Between the trimmed V and J ends, which lost 4 bases and 4 bases, there was a span of 9 bases. The DNA for the CDR3 is TGTGCCAGCAGCCCCACAGGGAATCAGCCCCAGCATTTT. This gives the protein CASSPTGNQPQHF.

The chain recombines TRBV4-3 with TRBJ1-2, with 9 bases lining up with TRBD1. This CDR3 comprises 15 residues. The germline V gene has CDR1 LGHNA and CDR2 YSLEER. V dropped 4 bases and J dropped 8; count of bases not matched to a gene: 11. CDR3 sequence: CASSRDRERSHGYTF. CDR3 sequence (DNA): TGCGCCAGCAGCCGGGACAGGGAAAGGTCTCACGGCTACACCTTC.

This sequence joins TRBV5-1 and TRBJ2-7; D is possibly TRBD1 (6 bases). The V end lost 2 bases, the J end lost 6 bases, and 12 bases lay between the germline ends. The CDR3 has 13 residues. From germline, CDR1 is SGHRS and CDR2 YFSETQ. The DNA for the CDR3 is TGCGCCAGCAGCTTCCAACAGGGAGCCGAGCAGTACTTC. Amino acid sequence: CASSFQQGAEQYF.

This chain's CDR3 is CASSSVLGANYGYTF. The DNA for the CDR3 is TGCGCCAGCAGCAGCGTGTTGGGGGCTAACTATGGCTACACCTTC. This chain connects TRBV5-1 to TRBJ1-2, with D perhaps matching TRBD1 (5 bases). CDR3 length equals 15 residues. V was clipped by 4 bases and J by 0 bases, with 13 bases between them. Germline CDR1 SGHRS, CDR2 YFSETQ.

The chain couples TRBV5-4 to TRBJ2-5; no firm D call. Germline V CDR1 and CDR2: SGHNT, YYREEE (reference sequence). V gave up 4 bases and J gave up 2 bases, with 6 bases separating them. This CDR3 is built from 12 residues. For the CDR3, the DNA is TGTGCCAGCAGCCTACCTCAAGAGACCCAGTACTTC. Translation: CASSLPQETQYF. Combining the CDR3 with reference TRBV5-4 and TRBJ2-5 gives the whole variable domain ETGVTQSPTHLIKTRGQQVTLRCSSQSGHNTVSWYQQALGQGPQFIFQYYREEENGRGNFPPRFSGLQFPNYSSELNVNALELDDSALYLCASSLPQETQYFGPGTRLLVL.

The V gene is TRBV11-2, the J gene TRBJ2-1; D call uncertain. Germline assignment: CDR1 SGHAT and CDR2 FQNNGV. This CDR3 is 14 amino acids long. The ends were cut back, 1 base at V and 2 bases at J, with 6 bases in the middle. CDR3 nucleotide sequence: TGTGCCAGCAGCTTAGTTGGGCCCTACAATGAGCAGTTCTTC. Its protein product is CASSLVGPYNEQFF.

This chain connects TRBV7-2 to TRBJ2-1; D remains ambiguous. V lost 5 bases to trimming and J lost 6 bases, with 8 bases between them. The germline V gene has CDR1 SGHTA and CDR2 FQGNSA. There are 12 residues in the CDR3. CDR3 sequence (DNA): TGTGCCAGCAGCACCAGGACCAATGAGCAGTTCTTC. Translating it yields CASSTRTNEQFF.

This clone occurred a few times. The V call is TRBV7-6, the J call TRBJ1-3, with unresolved D. This CDR3 contains 16 residues. Germline V CDR1 and CDR2: SGHVS, FNYEAQ. Between the trimmed V and J ends, which lost 1 base and 3 bases, there was a span of 13 bases. As DNA, the CDR3 is TGTGCCAGCAGCTTAGGCCGGTTGGTGGGTGGAAACACCATATATTTT. Translation: CASSLGRLVGGNTIYF.

V gene TRBV25-1 combines with J gene TRBJ1-5, with D possibly being TRBD1 (5 bases). The CDR3 extends over 15 amino acids. V lost 1 base to trimming and J lost 6 bases, with 13 bases between them. CDR1 MGHDK and CDR2 SYGVNS come from the germline V gene. CDR3 DNA: TGTGCCAGCAGTGAATTAGGAGGGGACGGTCAGCCCCAGCATTTT. Residues: CASSELGGDGQPQHF.

The genes are TRBV27 and TRBJ2-7; TRBD2 matches 7 bases. Germline lookup yields CDR1 MNHEY and CDR2 SMNVEV (reference sequence). Losses at the gene ends were 2 bases for V and 5 bases for J; bases not matched to a gene: 6. CDR3 length equals 14 residues. The CDR3 loop is CASSLGRGWDEQYF. The CDR3 nucleotides read TGTGCCAGCAGTTTAGGGAGGGGTTGGGACGAGCAGTACTTC.

The chain couples TRBV25-1 to TRBJ1-6, with D uncertain. Germline values: CDR1 MGHDK, CDR2 SYGVNS. V was clipped by 4 bases and J by 9 bases, with 16 bases between them. The CDR3 has 15 amino acids. The DNA of the CDR3 is TGTGCCAGCAGTGGGTTGACTGGGGAGGGTTCACCCCTCCACTTT. It specifies CASSGLTGEGSPLHF. Full variable domain (missing parts from reference TRBV25-1 and TRBJ1-6): EADIYQTPRYLVIGTGKKITLECSQTMGHDKMYWYQQDPGMELHLIHYSYGVNSTEKGDLSSESTVSRIRTEHFPLTLESARPSHTSQYLCASSGLTGEGSPLHFGNGTRLTVT.

This chain uses TRBV28 with TRBJ2-2; 7 nucleotides agree with TRBD1. The CDR3 has 17 residues. J lost 5 bases, V lost 2 bases, and 11 bases had no gene match. Germline V CDR1 and CDR2: MDHEN, SYDVKM. The CDR3 region has the DNA TGTGCCAGCAGTTTAAGGCCGGCGACAGGGATTACCGGGGAGCTGTTTTTT. This sequence encodes CASSLRPATGITGELFF.

This rearrangement joins TRBV4-3 to TRBJ2-5, with 7 positions matching TRBD1. The CDR3 has 15 residues. Germline CDR1 LGHNA, CDR2 YSLEER. J was trimmed by 4 bases and V by 1 base; bases with no gene match: 6. In nucleotides, the CDR3 is TGCGCCAGCAGCCAAGCAGGGGGACGGGGAGAGACCCAGTACTTC. As protein: CASSQAGGRGETQYF.

The CDR3 nucleotides read TGTGCCAGCGGATCCAACAGGGGCTGGGTGGGGGCTGACTATGGCTACACCTTC. This codes for CASGSNRGWVGADYGYTF. V and J are TRBV5-4 and TRBJ1-2; 7 nucleotides match TRBD1. Per germline, CDR1 SGHNT and CDR2 YYREEE (reference sequence). V trimming: 7 bases; J trimming: 3 bases; junction bases outside the gene matches: 21. The CDR3 consists of 18 residues.